The 32 T cell receptor beta chains given below trace back to one sample, sequenced in a study of cytomegalovirus exposure and HLA in healthy donors (dated by TCRdb to 2016 to 2017). Libraries were prepared through the immunoSEQ multiplex PCR assay. The multiplex PCR relied on a mix of 60 forward primers for TCR Vbeta segments and 13 reverse primers for TCR Jbeta segments. Here the immuneACCESS table is served through TCRdb, limited to in-frame sequences with V and J called. Missing clones are a known gap in these copies; in checked studies unresolved V genes cover under half, and the rest lacks a known reason. Present in this sample are 90,000 to 95,000 clones, 70% to 90% of which were seen just once. The leading ten clones occupy 2% to 2.5% of the sample. The source material was PBMCs. These receptors all stem from a man younger than 35 in good health and CMV-seronegative.

CDR3 region: CASSGSGSSYNEQFF. In DNA, the CDR3 is TGTGCCAGCAGCGGTAGCGGCAGCTCCTACAATGAGCAGTTCTTC. This rearrangement joins TRBV9 to TRBJ2-1; a possible D gene is TRBD2 (6 bases). Germline-derived CDR1 and CDR2 are SGDLS and YYNGEE. CDR3 length: 15 amino acids. V lost 3 bases to trimming and J lost 0 bases, with 10 bases between them. The full variable domain, completed using reference TRBV9 and TRBJ2-1, is DSGVTQTPKHLITATGQRVTLRCSPRSGDLSVYWYQQSLDQGLQFLIQYYNGEERAKGNILERFSAQQFPDLHSELNLSSLELGDSALYFCASSGSGSSYNEQFFGPGTRLTVL.

The rearrangement joins TRBV10-2 to TRBJ1-1; D gene unclear. The V and J ends lost 5 bases and 6 bases respectively, with 10 bases between them. Germline V gene lookup returns CDR1 WSHSY and CDR2 SAAADI. The CDR3 runs to 12 residues. The CDR3 coding sequence is TGCGCCAGCAGTTTCAGTCTCGCTGAAGCTTTCTTT. Encoded protein: CASSFSLAEAFF.

The chain is built from TRBV6-5 and TRBJ1-2; 9 nucleotides agree with TRBD1. Per the germline V gene, CDR1 is MNHEY and CDR2 is SVGAGI. The CDR3 loop spans 13 amino acids. V shed 6 bases, J shed 4 bases, and the junction held 3 bases outside the gene matches. Here the CDR3 reads CASSGTGSYGYTF. CDR3 DNA: TGTGCCAGCAGCGGGACAGGGTCCTATGGCTACACCTTC.

J is TRBJ1-1 and V is TRBV9, with TRBD1 identical over 9 bases. The germline V gene has CDR1 SGDLS and CDR2 YYNGEE. V shed 3 bases and J 1 base; nucleotides not matched to a gene: 7. The CDR3 sequence is 16 residues long. As DNA, the CDR3 is TGTGCCAGCAGCGCTGGGGACAGGGAGGGGAACACTGAAGCTTTCTTT. Protein product: CASSAGDREGNTEAFF.

The V and J genes are TRBV19 and TRBJ1-2; perhaps TRBD1 as D (6 bases). V lost 3 bases and J lost 2, with 10 bases in between. Germline V gives CDR1 LNHDA, CDR2 SQIVND (reference sequence). The CDR3 extends over 14 amino acids. CDR3 DNA sequence: TGTGCCAGTAGTATCCACAGGGTGAACTATGGCTACACCTTC. It is translated as CASSIHRVNYGYTF.

The chain carries TRBV29-1 and TRBJ1-4, with D perhaps matching TRBD1 (5 bases). Germline lookup yields CDR1 SQVTM and CDR2 ANQGSEA. With 1 base removed from V and 3 bases from J, the gap between germline ends came to 9 bases. This CDR3 region has 14 residues. This CDR3 is CSVEGTRSNEKLFF. CDR3 nucleotides: TGCAGCGTTGAAGGGACAAGATCTAATGAAAAACTGTTTTTT.

The chain recombines TRBV5-1 with TRBJ2-2, with a possible D match to TRBD2 (5 bases). The CDR3 is made up of 14 amino acids. Germline loops: CDR1 SGHRS, CDR2 YFSETQ. V lost 4 bases, J lost 3 bases, and 10 bases lay in between. Here the CDR3 DNA reads TGCGCCAGCAGCACCCAGGAGGACACCGGGGAGCTGTTTTTT. Protein sequence: CASSTQEDTGELFF.

The chain is built from TRBV19 and TRBJ2-7; D may be TRBD1 (6 bases). V was trimmed by 0 bases and J by 2 bases, leaving 11 bases between them. This CDR3 spans 15 amino acids. CDR1 LNHDA and CDR2 SQIVND come from the germline V gene (reference sequence). CDR3 DNA sequence: TGTGCCAGTAGTATAGAGGAAGGACAGACCTACGAGCAGTACTTC. Its translation is CASSIEEGQTYEQYF.

This chain connects TRBV15 to TRBJ1-2; no clear D gene. This CDR3 region has 15 residues. With 4 bases removed from V and 2 bases from J, the gap between germline ends came to 14 bases. The germline gives CDR1 LNHNV, CDR2 YYDKDF (reference sequence). The CDR3 DNA reads TGTGCCACCAGCACCATTGATCGGCGGAACTATGGCTACACCTTC. Translating it yields CATSTIDRRNYGYTF. Full variable domain (outside the CDR3, taken from reference TRBV15 and TRBJ1-2): DAMVIQNPRYQVTQFGKPVTLSCSQTLNHNVMYWYQQKSSQAPKLLFHYYDKDFNNEADTPDNFQSRRPNTSFCFLDIRSPGLGDTAMYLCATSTIDRRNYGYTFGSGTRLTVV.

This chain joins TRBV5-6 and TRBJ2-7; D call uncertain. V shed 0 bases and J shed 5 bases, with 15 bases lying between them. There are 15 residues in the CDR3. Germline-derived CDR1 and CDR2 are SGHDT and YYEEEE. DNA for the CDR3: TGTGCCAGCAGCTTGGCCTTCACGAGTTCTAACGAGCAGTACTTC. It encodes CASSLAFTSSNEQYF.

This chain joins TRBV6-1 and TRBJ1-2, with a possible D match to TRBD1 (6 bases). V lost 8 bases to trimming and J lost 7 bases, with 20 bases between them. CDR1 MNHNS and CDR2 SASEGT come from the germline V gene. The CDR3 runs to 14 residues. Here the CDR3 reads CASRPRGRSLGYTF. Written as DNA, the CDR3 is TGTGCCAGCCGCCCCAGGGGCAGGAGTCTTGGCTACACCTTC.

The V gene is TRBV29-1, the J gene TRBJ2-2; 9 bases are a match to TRBD1. From germline, CDR1 is SQVTM and CDR2 ANQGSEA. V gave up 7 bases and J gave up 3 bases; unmatched junction bases: 6. CDR3 length equals 14 residues. The CDR3 DNA is TGCAGCGCGAGGGACAGGGAGGACACCGGGGAGCTGTTTTTT. Amino acid sequence: CSARDREDTGELFF.

This chain joins TRBV29-1 and TRBJ2-7; 7 bases are a match to TRBD2. The CDR3 is 12 amino acids. The V gene end was trimmed by 4 bases and the J gene end by 2 bases; junction bases not matched to a gene: 2. The V gene's germline CDR1 is SQVTM and CDR2 ANQGSEA. Written as DNA, the CDR3 is TGCAGCGTTGGAGGGACTACCTACGAGCAGTACTTC. Translation gives CSVGGTTYEQYF.

This chain joins TRBV23-1 and TRBJ1-1; no definite D call. TRBV23-1 is flagged as an ORF with uncertain function. The CDR3 has 14 residues. Trimming took off 4 bases at V and 3 bases at J, with 12 bases between the two ends. CDR3 bases: TGCGCCAGCAGTCGGCCAGCTGGGCACACTGAAGCTTTCTTT. As protein: CASSRPAGHTEAFF.

The chain couples TRBV30 to TRBJ1-2; a possible D gene is TRBD1 (5 bases). The CDR3 is made up of 15 amino acids. Germline CDR1 and CDR2: GTSNPN and SVGIG (reference sequence). The V gene lost 1 base and the J gene lost 0 bases, with 12 bases spanning the gap. The CDR3: CAWSDGRGANYGYTF. The CDR3 DNA reads TGTGCCTGGAGTGACGGGCGGGGCGCTAACTATGGCTACACCTTC.

The chain links TRBV30 to TRBJ2-3; possible D gene TRBD2, 7 bases. Germline values: CDR1 GTSNPN, CDR2 SVGIG (reference sequence). With 0 bases removed from V and 4 bases from J, the gap between germline ends came to 17 bases. This CDR3 contains 16 residues. CDR3 in DNA: TGTGCCTGGAGTGTAGAGAGGGGGGGCCGCCCAGATACGCAGTATTTT. Its translation: CAWSVERGGRPDTQYF. The full variable domain, with the rest looked up from reference TRBV30 and TRBJ2-3, is SQTIHQWPATLVQPVGSPLSLECTVEGTSNPNLYWYRQAAGRGLQLLFYSVGIGQISSEVPQNLSASRPQDRQFILSSKKLLLSDSGFYLCAWSVERGGRPDTQYFGPGTRLTVL.

The chain carries TRBV13 and TRBJ2-7; 8 bases map to TRBD1. Per the germline V gene, CDR1 is PRHDT and CDR2 is FYEKMQ (reference sequence). The CDR3 totals 15 residues. V lost 5 bases and J lost 3; bases outside the gene matches: 9. The CDR3 sequence is CASSAPGTGRYEQYF. CDR3 DNA sequence: TGTGCCAGCAGCGCCCCCGGGACAGGACGCTACGAGCAGTACTTC.

The chain uses TRBV7-9 and TRBJ2-7, with 7 bases aligning to TRBD1. The germline gives CDR1 SEHNR, CDR2 FQNEAQ (reference sequence). CDR3 length equals 14 residues. Unmatched junction bases numbered 6, after V lost 2 bases and J lost 5 bases. The DNA for the CDR3 is TGTGCCAGCAGCTTACTCGGGACAGCGCACGAGCAGTACTTC. This gives the protein CASSLLGTAHEQYF.

As DNA, the CDR3 is TGTGCCAGCAGCCCAGGGGTAGGACAAGAGACCCAGTACTTC. Protein product: CASSPGVGQETQYF. The V gene is TRBV7-3, the J gene TRBJ2-5, with a possible D match to TRBD1 (6 bases). The germline V gene has CDR1 SGHTA and CDR2 FQGTGA. The CDR3 runs to 14 residues. The V gene lost 5 bases and the J gene lost 2 bases, with 12 bases spanning the gap.

The chain combines TRBV5-1 with TRBJ1-2, with a tentative D call TRBD1 (6 bases). Germline V CDR1 and CDR2: SGHRS, YFSETQ. The CDR3 has 14 residues. The V end lost 4 bases, the J end lost 7 bases, and 17 bases lay between the germline ends. CDR3 nucleotide sequence: TGCGCCAGCAGCCCGGACAGTACCTCTCGTGGCTACACCTTC. Translated: CASSPDSTSRGYTF.

The V call is TRBV6-1, the J call TRBJ2-6; possibly TRBD1 for D (6 bases). Germline values: CDR1 MNHNS, CDR2 SASEGT. V was shortened by 6 bases and J by 0 bases, with 6 bases between the two germline ends. This CDR3 has 14 amino acids. The CDR3 nucleotides read TGTGCCAGCAGAGGGGGCTCTGGGGCCAACGTCCTGACTTTC. Its protein is CASRGGSGANVLTF.

The rearrangement links TRBV9 to TRBJ2-3; a weak D match, TRBD2 (6 bases). V was cut by 1 base and J by 2 bases, with 11 bases left in between. In germline, CDR1 is SGDLS, CDR2 YYNGEE. There are 15 residues in the CDR3. The CDR3 coding sequence is TGTGCCAGCAGCGTAATGGGCGGGGCCACAGATACGCAGTATTTT. Translated, it gives CASSVMGGATDTQYF. Drawing the rest from reference TRBV9 and TRBJ2-3, the complete variable domain is DSGVTQTPKHLITATGQRVTLRCSPRSGDLSVYWYQQSLDQGLQFLIQYYNGEERAKGNILERFSAQQFPDLHSELNLSSLELGDSALYFCASSVMGGATDTQYFGPGTRLTVL.

J is TRBJ1-2 and V is TRBV5-1, with 8 bases matching TRBD1. This CDR3 is 15 amino acids long. Germline V gives CDR1 SGHRS, CDR2 YFSETQ. V shed 4 bases, J shed 4 bases, and the junction held 9 bases outside the gene matches. The CDR3: CASSPGQGGLYGYTF. In nucleotides, the CDR3 is TGCGCCAGCAGCCCCGGACAGGGAGGGCTCTATGGCTACACCTTC.

This rearrangement joins TRBV29-1 to TRBJ2-7; tentative D call: TRBD2 (6 bases). This CDR3 has 13 residues. Germline V gene data show CDR1 as SQVTM and CDR2 as ANQGSEA. Deletions cut 3 bases from V and 0 bases from J, with 9 bases between. The CDR3 nucleotides read TGCAGCGTTGAGGGACTCAGCTCCTACGAGCAGTACTTC. Translated, it gives CSVEGLSSYEQYF.

This clone has only a few counts. The J gene is TRBJ2-6, the V gene TRBV19; the D is unclear. Germline lookup yields CDR1 LNHDA and CDR2 SQIVND (reference sequence). Between the trimmed V and J ends, which lost 6 bases and 2 bases, there was a span of 11 bases. The CDR3 sequence is 15 residues long. The CDR3: CASSASVPGANVLTF. The CDR3 bases are TGTGCCAGTAGCGCGTCTGTCCCTGGGGCCAACGTCCTGACTTTC.

This chain links TRBV29-1 with TRBJ1-1; a weak D match, TRBD1 (5 bases). The CDR3 totals 12 residues. Germline CDR1 SQVTM, CDR2 ANQGSEA. Trimming pared 5 bases from V and 3 bases from J, leaving 10 bases between. The CDR3 region is CSVRQWDTEAFF. CDR3 coding DNA: TGCAGCGTTAGACAGTGGGACACTGAAGCTTTCTTT.

The V call is TRBV6-5, the J call TRBJ1-5; 8 nucleotides line up with TRBD1. Germline CDR1 MNHEY, CDR2 SVGAGI. The V gene end was trimmed by 5 bases and the J gene end by 4 bases; junction bases not matched to a gene: 7. The CDR3 has 15 amino acids. In nucleotides, the CDR3 is TGTGCCAGCAGTCGATCGGGACAGGCTAATCAGCCCCAGCATTTT. It yields the protein CASSRSGQANQPQHF.

This sequence joins TRBV6-6 and TRBJ2-3; TRBD1 might be the D (5 bases). Per the germline V gene, CDR1 is MNHNY and CDR2 is SVGAGI (reference sequence). Trimming took off 2 bases at V and 7 bases at J, with 13 bases between the two ends. The CDR3 runs to 14 residues. CDR3 DNA sequence: TGTGCCAGCAGTTACCCCGACAGTCCGTATACGCAGTATTTT. Its protein product is CASSYPDSPYTQYF.

Here the CDR3 DNA reads TGTGCCAGCAGATCCGGGACTAGCGTGTACAATGAGCAGTTCTTC. As protein: CASRSGTSVYNEQFF. The gene calls are TRBV2 and TRBJ2-1, with 10 bases aligning to TRBD2. This CDR3 comprises 15 residues. V gave up 6 bases and J gave up 4 bases; unmatched junction bases: 6. Germline V gives CDR1 SNHLY, CDR2 FYNNEI. Complete variable domain (other parts from reference TRBV2 and TRBJ2-1): EPEVTQTPSHQVTQMGQEVILRCVPISNHLYFYWYRQILGQKVEFLVSFYNNEISEKSEIFDDQFSVERPDGSNFTLKIRSTKLEDSAMYFCASRSGTSVYNEQFFGPGTRLTVL.

This clone turned up a few times. The gene calls are TRBV4-1 and TRBJ1-6; 9 bases are shared with TRBD1. J was trimmed by 4 bases and V by 4 bases; bases with no gene match: 2. The CDR3 totals 15 residues. Germline V CDR1 and CDR2: MGHRA, YSYEKL. The CDR3 loop is CASSRGQGYNSPLHF. In DNA, the CDR3 is TGCGCCAGCAGCCGCGGACAGGGGTATAATTCACCCCTCCACTTT.

J is TRBJ2-7 and V is TRBV4-1; 8 nucleotides match TRBD2. The CDR3 length is 14 residues. The trim removed 6 bases at V and 2 bases at J, leaving 6 bases unmatched. CDR1 is MGHRA, CDR2 YSYEKL, per germline. The CDR3 reads CASSARGGPYEQYF. As DNA, the CDR3 is TGCGCCAGCAGTGCTCGGGGGGGACCCTACGAGCAGTACTTC.

V gene TRBV25-1 combines with J gene TRBJ2-3, with 12 bases lining up with TRBD2. Germline-derived CDR1 and CDR2 are MGHDK and SYGVNS. Trimming took 0 bases from V and 4 from J; bases not matched to a gene: 5. The CDR3 length is 17 residues. The CDR3, as DNA: TGTGCCAGCAGTGAATATGCTAGCGGGGGGGGCCCAGATACGCAGTATTTT. This codes for CASSEYASGGGPDTQYF.